Given below is one TCR beta chain in context. The sample holds other DNA sequences that translate to the same CDR3. The data originate from a study of shared clonotypes between healthy human individuals. Study summary: A couple of women and a few men aged 18 to 49 made up the donors. Researchers assigned three CD4 naive, three CD4 memory, two CD8 naive and one CD8 memory plate to each donor.

Naivety among CD8 cells was defined by CD45RO negativity and positive CCR7 selection, thereby excluding terminally differentiated effector memory CD45RA+ cells. Germline loops: CDR1 MDHEN, CDR2 SYDVKM. The ends were cut back, 5 bases at V and 4 bases at J, with 8 bases in the middle. This CDR3 has 12 residues. Authors' analysis steps: Owing to the provision of junction-only sequences devoid of quality scores by immunoSEQ, filtering differed. Data came from immunoSEQ multiplex PCR; TCRdb stores just in-frame clones and leaves some out. V and J calls and clone size come straight from that table; D and trimming were deduced from the DNA. There are roughly 2.1 million clones in the sample; approximately 94% occur only once, and more than 1.5% lies in the top ten.

Sequenced sample: naive CD8+ T cells from PBMCs. The chain links TRBV28 to TRBJ1-1, with no clear D. The sequence came from a man aged 18 to 29 in good health. Some clones in this sample may be carry-over from other donors' samples. The CDR3 is CASSPRGTEAFF. CDR3 coding DNA: TGTGCCAGCAGTCCCCGGGGCACTGAAGCTTTCTTT.